This T cell receptor beta chain is from a study of shared clonotypes between healthy human individuals. Overall study findings and caveats: Sequencing depth was expected to influence donor clonotype sharing.

In regard to this clone: The antigen is undetermined.

Trimming removed 6 bases from V and 4 bases from J, with 6 bases in between. Per the germline V gene, CDR1 is MNHEY and CDR2 is SMNVEV (reference sequence). The CDR3 sequence is 12 residues long. Free of recent acute infections or vaccinations, the donors were healthy HIV-negative adults. Profiling relied on immunoSEQ multiplex PCR, and the TCRdb table lists in-frame clones only, not all of them. The top ten hold about 12% of the sample, which has 490,000 or so clones, roughly 85% seen once. The rearrangement uses TRBV27 and TRBJ2-2, with D hard to call. This receptor was identified in a woman in her thirties or forties in good health. Some clones in this sample may be carry-over from other donors' samples. The sample consisted of PBMCs. In DNA form, the CDR3 reads TGTGCCAGCAGCCACCCCACCGGGGAGCTGTTTTTT. As protein: CASSHPTGELFF.